The 29 T cell receptor beta chains listed next were all sequenced from one sample in a study of read filtering for tumor transcriptome and immune sequencing. From about 400 ng of RNA, a library with molecular barcoded alpha/delta and beta/gamma adaptors was made. TCRdb itself ran the reads through MiXCR, one entry per CDR3 protein. The table includes roughly 25,000 distinct CDR3 sequences, 20% detected once. Sequencing was carried out using a population of CD138-negative cells sorted from bone marrow. The receptors shown here come from a donor older than 35 with multiple myeloma.

This clonotype was seen many times. The chain has TRBV28 and TRBJ2-7, with 8 positions matching TRBD1. With V trimmed by 6 bases and J by 3 bases, 16 bases remained unmatched. Germline V gene data show CDR1 as MDHEN and CDR2 as SYDVKM. This CDR3 is built from 17 residues. CDR3 region: CASSSPRDRSTNYEQYF. The CDR3 DNA sequence: TGTGCCAGCAGCTCTCCCCGGGACAGGTCAACTAACTACGAGCAGTACTTC.

At least ten counts were recorded for this clonotype. The chain joins TRBV7-2 to TRBJ1-1, with D possibly being TRBD1 (6 bases). The V and J ends lost 0 bases and 12 bases respectively, with 11 bases between them. Per germline, CDR1 SGHTA and CDR2 FQGNSA. This CDR3 has 12 residues. CDR3 DNA sequence: TGTGCCAGCAGCTTAGCAGGGGGAATAACTTTCTTT. Protein sequence: CASSLAGGITFF.

This clonotype was found many times. The chain is built from TRBV19 and TRBJ2-2, with D unclear. V shed 3 bases and J shed 7 bases, with 9 bases lying between them. There are 13 residues in the CDR3. Germline V CDR1 and CDR2: LNHDA, SQIVND (reference sequence). The DNA of the CDR3 is TGTGCCAGTAGTATCGAGCGTCACGGGGAGCTGTTTTTT. Translating gives CASSIERHGELFF.

The CDR3 reads CASCLDFPPYEQYF. The DNA for the CDR3 is TGTGCCAGCTGCTTGGACTTCCCCCCCTACGAGCAGTACTTC. V usage is TRBV6-5 and J usage is TRBJ2-7, with D perhaps matching TRBD2 (5 bases). Trimming pared 8 bases from V and 2 bases from J, leaving 16 bases between. The CDR3 sequence is 14 residues long. The germline gives CDR1 MNHEY, CDR2 SVGAGI.

Ten or more counts support this clonotype. V gene TRBV5-1 combines with J gene TRBJ2-1; 7 bases fit TRBD1. Per germline, CDR1 SGHRS and CDR2 YFSETQ. The junction had 7 bases not matched to a gene; V was cut back by 0 bases and J by 10 bases. The CDR3 consists of 14 residues. CDR3 nucleotide sequence: TGCGCCAGCAGCTTGGCACAGGGGTTGGGGGAGCAGTTCTTC. It encodes CASSLAQGLGEQFF.

With regard to this clonotype: The CDR3 end shows no conserved phenylalanine or tryptophan, and so a read error is likely. The chain couples TRBV7-3 to TRBJ2-1; 8 bases line up with TRBD2. The V gene's germline CDR1 is SGHTA and CDR2 FQGTGA. CDR3 size: 17 residues. CDR3 residues: CASGLRPGGAEGNEQFS. The DNA of the CDR3 is TGCGCCAGCGGCTTAAGGCCGGGGGGGGCCGAGGGCAATGAGCAGTTCTCC.

The sample holds many counts of this clonotype. This chain uses TRBV11-2 with TRBJ2-7, with a possible D match to TRBD2 (6 bases). Trimming cost V 4 bases and J 4 bases, with 17 bases left between them. Germline V CDR1 and CDR2: SGHAT, FQNNGV. The CDR3 is 15 amino acids. CDR3 sequence: CASSWLLANGYEQYF. The CDR3 nucleotides read TGTGCCAGCAGCTGGCTGCTAGCGAACGGGTACGAGCAGTACTTC.

This clonotype was counted many times. This chain uses TRBV9 with TRBJ2-7, with TRBD2 matching 7 bases. The CDR3 sequence is 15 residues long. The V gene's germline CDR1 is SGDLS and CDR2 YYNGEE. V lost 0 bases, J lost 5 bases, and 8 bases stayed unmatched. As DNA, the CDR3 is TGTGCCAGCAGCGTAGAGGCGGGAGATATCCACGAGCAGTACTTC. This gives the protein CASSVEAGDIHEQYF. The full variable domain, its missing parts supplied by reference TRBV9 and TRBJ2-7, is DSGVTQTPKHLITATGQRVTLRCSPRSGDLSVYWYQQSLDQGLQFLIQYYNGEERAKGNILERFSAQQFPDLHSELNLSSLELGDSALYFCASSVEAGDIHEQYFGPGTRLTVT.

Regarding this clonotype: One end of the junction does not line up with germline, which may come from a read error. The chain combines TRBV29-1 with TRBJ2-3, with D possibly TRBD2 on 5 matching bases. The CDR3 runs 14 residues. Germline V gene sequence: CDR1 SQVTM, CDR2 ANQGSEA. In nucleotides, the CDR3 is TGCAGCGTTGGGCCGAACCCTAGCACAGATGCGCAGTATTTT. Protein sequence: CSVGPNPSTDAQYF.

In the case of this clonotype: It differs at one base from a far larger clone, so likely a read error. The CDR3 DNA reads as TGTGCCAGCAGCTCCTATCCTAGCGAGCGCTACGAGCAGTACTTC. This translates into CASSSYPSERYEQYF. The V and J genes are TRBV7-6 and TRBJ2-7, with a possible D match to TRBD2 (6 bases). Germline V CDR1 and CDR2: SGHVS, FNYEAQ. Trimming took 4 bases from V and 3 from J, leaving 16 bases between them. The CDR3 has 15 amino acids.

The table lists this clonotype with many counts. This chain joins TRBV29-1 and TRBJ1-1, with TRBD1 identical over 7 bases. V was pared by 6 bases and J by 4 bases, with 8 bases of the junction left unmatched. The CDR3 consists of 13 residues. Germline V gene sequence: CDR1 SQVTM, CDR2 ANQGSEA. The CDR3 nucleotides are TGCAGCGTGATGACAGGGTTGACCACTGAAGCTTTCTTT. It translates to CSVMTGLTTEAFF.

This clonotype was observed at least ten times. The J gene is TRBJ1-1, the V gene TRBV19; 7 bases are shared with TRBD1. J gave up 4 bases and V 9 bases, and 8 bases lay outside the gene matches. CDR3 length: 13 amino acids. Per the germline V gene, CDR1 is LNHDA and CDR2 is SQIVND (reference sequence). Here the CDR3 DNA reads TGTGCCAGCATGCCTGGGACAGCCACTGAAGCTTTCTTT. Encoded protein: CASMPGTATEAFF.

This clonotype was counted between two and nine times. This may be a read error: a much more frequent sequence differs by one nucleotide. The genes are TRBV12-3 or TRBV12-4 and TRBJ1-2; 7 bases map to TRBD1. This CDR3 has 15 amino acids. In DNA form, the CDR3 reads TGTGCCGGCAGTTTAGCTGGTTTAGGGGGCGACGGCTACACCTTC. Its protein product is CAGSLAGLGGDGYTF.

This clonotype was picked up many times. The chain links TRBV29-1 to TRBJ2-3; 10 positions agree with TRBD2. Germline V gene data show CDR1 as SQVTM and CDR2 as ANQGSEA. The CDR3 spans 16 residues. Trimming at V came to 8 bases and at J to 4 bases, leaving 15 bases not matched to a gene. CDR3 nucleotide sequence: TGCAGCCTGGCGGGCTCGGGGACTAGCGCCGCAGATACGCAGTATTTT. Translation: CSLAGSGTSAADTQYF.

This clonotype was found many times. The rearrangement joins TRBV30 to TRBJ2-7, with D unresolved. Trimming removed 5 bases from V and 6 bases from J, with 8 bases in between. Germline V CDR1 and CDR2: GTSNPN, SVGIG (reference sequence). The CDR3 length is 10 residues. As DNA, the CDR3 is TGTGCCTGGGGACGTTCCGAGCAGTACTTC. Protein sequence: CAWGRSEQYF.

Ten or more counts support this clonotype. The chain carries TRBV6-2 or TRBV6-3 and TRBJ2-6; possibly TRBD1 for D (6 bases). The CDR3 loop spans 16 amino acids. Trimming pared 2 bases from V and 2 bases from J, leaving 10 bases between. Per the germline V gene, CDR1 is MNHEY and CDR2 is SVGEGT. The CDR3 DNA reads as TGTGCCAGCAGTTACCTACAGGGTGCTGGGGCCAACGTCCTGACTTTC. Residues: CASSYLQGAGANVLTF.

The table lists this clonotype with many counts. The J gene is TRBJ2-1, the V gene TRBV11-2, with a weak D call TRBD1 (6 bases). There are 15 residues in the CDR3. V was clipped by 5 bases and J by 6 bases, with 17 bases between them. Germline loops: CDR1 SGHAT, CDR2 FQNNGV. The CDR3 DNA sequence: TGTGCCAGCAGCCCCTCCGGACAGTTCAGCAATGAGCAGTTCTTC. Protein: CASSPSGQFSNEQFF.

In this sample, this clonotype turned up many times. The J gene is TRBJ2-1, the V gene TRBV18, with D unclear. CDR3 length equals 14 residues. Trimming took off 2 bases at V and 4 bases at J, with 9 bases between the two ends. Germline V lookup: CDR1 KGHSH, CDR2 LQKENI. In DNA, the CDR3 is TGTGCCAGCTCACCAGGTGGGCAGTACAATGAGCAGTTCTTC. Its translation: CASSPGGQYNEQFF.

Details on this clonotype: A read error may produce the germline difference seen at one junction end. This chain links TRBV29-1 with TRBJ2-2; maybe TRBD2 (5 bases). The CDR3 is 13 amino acids. The germline CDR1 and CDR2 sequences are SQVTM and ANQGSEA. The CDR3 protein is CSIDAGYTGELFF. In DNA, the CDR3 is TGCAGCATTGACGCAGGATACACCGGGGAGCTGTTCTTT.

About this clonotype: At one end the junction does not follow the germline gene, possibly because of a read error. The genes are TRBV20-1 and TRBJ2-1; 7 bases map to TRBD2. Germline V CDR1 and CDR2: DFQATT, SNEGSKA (reference sequence). The CDR3 spans 17 residues. CDR3 loop: CGASGEDLRTVINGRFF. CDR3 coding DNA: TGCGGTGCTAGCGGAGAAGACCTACGGACCGTAATAAATGGGCGGTTCTTC.

This clonotype has ten or more counts. V gene TRBV29-1 combines with J gene TRBJ2-5; no firm D call. The length of the CDR3 is 13 residues. V lost 6 bases, J lost 4 bases, and 15 bases lay in between. Germline V gene data show CDR1 as SQVTM and CDR2 as ANQGSEA. The CDR3: CSVEQVRRETQYF. The CDR3 DNA reads as TGCAGCGTGGAACAAGTGAGGCGAGAGACCCAGTACTTC.

This clonotype was recorded many times. The chain couples TRBV14 to TRBJ2-1; D may be TRBD2 (6 bases). The germline V and J ends were trimmed by 2 bases and 10 bases, with 12 bases remaining between them. Germline V gene lookup returns CDR1 SGHDN and CDR2 FVKESK. This CDR3 comprises 13 residues. The CDR3 DNA is TGTGCCAGCAGCCAAACCCTAGCGAACGAGCAGTTCTTC. It encodes CASSQTLANEQFF.

In the case of this clonotype: One base separates it from a far larger clone, so it is likely a read error. This chain connects TRBV12-3 or TRBV12-4 to TRBJ2-2; D is possibly TRBD1 (6 bases). The V gene lost 4 bases and the J gene lost 1 base, with 10 bases spanning the gap. The length of the CDR3 is 15 residues. CDR3 nucleotide sequence: TGTGCCAGCAGTTCCGGGACAAAGAACACCGGGGAGCTGTTTTTT. Its translation: CASSSGTKNTGELFF.

This clonotype was seen ten or more times. This chain connects TRBV6-6 to TRBJ2-2; TRBD2 aligns across 8 bases. This CDR3 is built from 15 residues. CDR1 MNHNY and CDR2 SVGAGI come from the germline V gene (reference sequence). V trimming: 5 bases; J trimming: 6 bases; junction bases outside the gene matches: 8. The CDR3 is CASSIVAGRPGELFF. CDR3 DNA: TGTGCCAGCAGTATTGTAGCGGGAAGGCCCGGGGAGCTGTTTTTT.

The CDR3: CAWSVGGFMNTEAFF. In DNA, the CDR3 is TGTGCCTGGAGTGTCGGGGGGTTCATGAACACTGAAGCTTTCTTT. J is TRBJ1-1 and V is TRBV30; TRBD1 might be the D (5 bases). Trimming cost V 0 bases and J 0 bases, with 11 bases left between them. This CDR3 has 15 residues. CDR1 and CDR2 from the germline V gene are GTSNPN and SVGIG (reference sequence).

This clonotype was recorded at least ten times. Written as DNA, the CDR3 is TGTGCCAGCAGCAAAAGCGGGGTCAATGAGCAGTTCTTC. Its translation is CASSKSGVNEQFF. The chain combines TRBV7-3 with TRBJ2-1, with 7 positions matching TRBD2. Germline CDR1 SGHTA, CDR2 FQGTGA. V shed 5 bases, J shed 6 bases, and the junction held 4 bases outside the gene matches. The CDR3 spans 13 residues.

The V call is TRBV11-2, the J call TRBJ2-1; 12 nucleotides align to TRBD2. The CDR3 extends over 16 amino acids. V was clipped by 3 bases and J by 5 bases; unmatched bases: 5. Germline CDR1 reads SGHAT; CDR2 reads FQNNGV. In nucleotides, the CDR3 is TGTGCCAGCAGCTTTGTCCTAGCGGGAGGGGACAATGAGCAGTTCTTC. It encodes CASSFVLAGGDNEQFF.

For this clonotype: Germline and junction disagree at one end, which may indicate a read error. J is TRBJ1-1 and V is TRBV28; D is ambiguous. Germline V gives CDR1 MDHEN, CDR2 SYDVKM. The CDR3 runs 13 residues. CDR3 bases: TGTGCCAGCAGTTTACCCCTGAACACCGAAGCTCTCTTT. This encodes CASSLPLNTEALF.

This chain joins TRBV5-1 and TRBJ2-1; D is uncertain. The CDR3 runs 12 residues. CDR1 and CDR2 from the germline V gene are SGHRS and YFSETQ. Trimming removed 4 bases at V and 6 bases at J, with 8 bases between. The CDR3 reads CASSPRLNEQFF. DNA of the CDR3: TGCGCCAGCAGCCCCCGCCTCAATGAGCAGTTCTTC.